This TCR beta chain was captured in a study of T cells in Graves' hyperthyroidism and ophthalmopathy. Study-wide results and caveats: Ophthalmopathy stood apart from stable hyperthyroidism in a 13 V-J model.

Uncontrolled infection, other autoimmune disease, pregnancy or lactation disqualified patients from enrolment. The diagnoses drew upon clinical symptoms, serum thyroxine and TRAb, thyroid ultrasound and orbital computed tomography. CDR1 is MNHNY and CDR2 is SVGAGI in the germline V gene (reference sequence). The V and J ends lost 5 bases and 4 bases respectively, with 20 bases between them. The CDR3 spans 16 residues. RNA transcripts gave rise to amplified TCR beta CDR3 regions. Initially, a first-round RT-PCR of the TCR CDR3 employed the HTBI primer set. One entry per CDR3 protein results from TCRdb running MiXCR on the multiplex PCR reads. Of about 570,000 distinct CDR3 sequences listed, 46% are singletons. To note about this clonotype: No antigen is known for it.

This TCR was recovered from an adult woman with Graves' disease, either hyperthyroidism or ophthalmopathy (not recorded which). The chain uses TRBV6-6 and TRBJ2-5; D may be TRBD2 (5 bases). The sequenced material came from peripheral blood or thyroid tissue (not recorded which). Here the CDR3 reads CASSGYLRGQTETQYF. The DNA for the CDR3 is TGTGCCAGCAGTGGCTACCTCAGAGGGCAAACAGAGACCCAGTACTTC.